These 21 T cell receptor beta chains share one sample of origin, sequenced in a study of T cell clonotyping in hematopoietic cell transplantation. Clones were sequenced by immunoSEQ multiplex PCR, and TCRdb holds only the in-frame ones, with some missing. The repertoire holds 35,000 to 45,000 clones, with 90% to 95% as singletons. Specimen: peripheral blood mononuclear cells. The receptors originated from a woman aged 50 to 60 in good health. Some clones in this sample may be carry-over from other donors' samples.

V usage is TRBV5-1 and J usage is TRBJ1-5, with D hard to call. The CDR3 length is 15 residues. Trimming pared 2 bases from V and 2 bases from J, leaving 11 bases between. Germline assignment: CDR1 SGHRS and CDR2 YFSETQ. CDR3 region: CASSFDGVGNQPQHF. The CDR3 DNA reads as TGCGCCAGCAGCTTCGACGGAGTGGGCAATCAGCCCCAGCATTTT. Filled out from reference TRBV5-1 and TRBJ1-5, the complete variable domain reads KAGVTQTPRYLIKTRGQQVTLSCSPISGHRSVSWYQQTPGQGLQFLFEYFSETQRNKGNFPGRFSGRQFSNSRSEMNVSTLELGDSALYLCASSFDGVGNQPQHFGDGTRLSIL.

This chain connects TRBV5-1 to TRBJ2-7; the D gene is possibly TRBD1 (5 bases). CDR3 length: 12 residues. Per the germline V gene, CDR1 is SGHRS and CDR2 is YFSETQ. Trimming pared 0 bases from V and 8 bases from J, leaving 9 bases between. CDR3 sequence (DNA): TGCGCCAGCAGCTTGGGACAGACCAAGCAGTACTTC. It specifies CASSLGQTKQYF.

This chain links TRBV19 with TRBJ2-2; D may be TRBD1 (6 bases). CDR1 is LNHDA and CDR2 is SQIVND in the germline V gene (reference sequence). The CDR3 consists of 14 residues. Deletions cut 5 bases from V and 2 bases from J, with 9 bases between. The CDR3 coding sequence is TGTGCCAGTAGTTCCGGGACAAACACCGGGGAGCTGTTTTTT. It encodes CASSSGTNTGELFF.

This chain joins TRBV10-3 and TRBJ2-2; D is undetermined. This CDR3 is built from 17 residues. V lost 1 base, J lost 6 bases, and 18 bases lay in between. Germline CDR1 and CDR2: ENHRY and SYGVKD. CDR3 protein: CAISEFDVARSSGELFF. CDR3 coding DNA: TGTGCCATCAGTGAGTTTGATGTAGCCCGAAGCTCCGGGGAGCTGTTTTTT.

The chain uses TRBV5-1 and TRBJ1-6; 9 bases match TRBD1. V dropped 1 base and J dropped 10; count of bases not matched to a gene: 9. Germline CDR1 SGHRS, CDR2 YFSETQ. The CDR3 sequence is 16 residues long. The CDR3 region is CASSLSGQGIVSPLHF. DNA for the CDR3: TGCGCCAGCAGCTTGTCTGGACAGGGGATTGTCTCACCCCTCCACTTT.

The chain couples TRBV19 to TRBJ2-2; TRBD1 matches at 8 bases. The CDR3 contains 17 residues. J was trimmed by 0 bases and V by 6 bases; bases with no gene match: 9. Germline-derived CDR1 and CDR2 are LNHDA and SQIVND (reference sequence). The CDR3 region is CASSAPGTGANTGELFF. CDR3 sequence (DNA): TGTGCCAGTAGCGCCCCCGGGACAGGAGCGAACACCGGGGAGCTGTTTTTT.

V gene TRBV19 combines with J gene TRBJ1-6; 7 bases are a match to TRBD1. In germline, CDR1 is LNHDA, CDR2 SQIVND (reference sequence). There are 14 residues in the CDR3. J gave up 6 bases and V 8 bases, and 7 bases lay outside the gene matches. The CDR3 nucleotides are TGTGCCAGTGGGGACAGACAGCTTAATTCACCCCTCCACTTT. It encodes CASGDRQLNSPLHF.

The chain links TRBV4-2 to TRBJ1-2; D is undetermined. CDR3 length: 15 residues. Germline values: CDR1 LGHNA, CDR2 YNFKEQ. V lost 3 bases and J 3 bases, leaving 14 bases between the germline ends. The CDR3, as DNA: TGTGCCAGCAGCCAGCTCCTCCGAGTAGACTATGGCTACACCTTC. It yields the protein CASSQLLRVDYGYTF.

V usage is TRBV7-2 and J usage is TRBJ2-7, with TRBD1 matching over 7 bases. J gave up 3 bases and V 1 base, and 3 bases lay outside the gene matches. Germline CDR1 SGHTA, CDR2 FQGNSA. CDR3 size: 14 residues. As DNA, the CDR3 is TGTGCCAGCAGCTTAGGGGGGACAGACTACGAGCAGTACTTC. This encodes CASSLGGTDYEQYF.

The rearrangement links TRBV27 to TRBJ1-3; D is unclear. The CDR3 spans 14 residues. Germline V gene sequence: CDR1 MNHEY, CDR2 SMNVEV (reference sequence). V dropped 0 bases and J dropped 2 bases, with 5 bases sitting between them. The CDR3 here is CASSLSSTGNTIYF. CDR3 nucleotide sequence: TGTGCCAGCAGTTTATCTAGTACTGGAAACACCATATATTTT.

The chain employs TRBV9 and TRBJ2-2; D might be TRBD2 (7 bases). CDR1 and CDR2 (germline): SGDLS, YYNGEE. This CDR3 spans 15 amino acids. The V and J ends lost 3 bases and 1 base respectively, with 10 bases between them. The DNA of the CDR3 is TGTGCCAGCAGCGAGGGGGGGGAGAACACCGGGGAGCTGTTTTTT. Amino acid sequence: CASSEGGENTGELFF.

The chain is built from TRBV7-2 and TRBJ1-6; 9 positions agree with TRBD1. CDR1 is SGHTA, CDR2 FQGNSA, per germline. The V segment lost 3 bases and the J segment 9 bases; nucleotides outside the gene matches: 6. The CDR3 has 15 amino acids. In DNA form, the CDR3 reads TGTGCCAGCAGCTTCGCCGGGACAGGGTTTTCACCCCTCCACTTT. Protein product: CASSFAGTGFSPLHF.

The chain is built from TRBV4-3 and TRBJ2-7; D may be TRBD2 (6 bases). The CDR3 runs 15 residues. The ends were cut back, 1 base at V and 2 bases at J, with 12 bases in the middle. Germline V gene sequence: CDR1 LGHNA, CDR2 YSLEER. CDR3 coding DNA: TGCGCCAGCAGCCAAGTCCGTGCGGGGCCCTACGAGCAGTACTTC. Translation: CASSQVRAGPYEQYF.

A single count supports this clone. The chain has TRBV6-5 and TRBJ1-2; D is possibly TRBD1 (5 bases). Germline lookup yields CDR1 MNHEY and CDR2 SVGAGI. V was shortened by 5 bases and J by 4 bases, with 11 bases between the two germline ends. The length of the CDR3 is 13 residues. The CDR3 sequence is CASSLTARYGYTF. The CDR3, as DNA: TGTGCCAGCAGTCTGACAGCCCGCTATGGCTACACCTTC.

This clone was found once. V and J are TRBV27 and TRBJ2-5; D is unresolved. V lost 2 bases to trimming and J lost 2 bases, with 9 bases between them. The CDR3 runs 14 residues. Germline V lookup: CDR1 MNHEY, CDR2 SMNVEV (reference sequence). CDR3 coding DNA: TGTGCCAGCAGTTTAATAGGGCGGCAAGAGACCCAGTACTTC. Protein product: CASSLIGRQETQYF.

The DNA for the CDR3 is TGTGCCAGCATGGGCAGGGCTTATAGCAATCAGCCCCAGCATTTT. Translating it yields CASMGRAYSNQPQHF. The rearrangement links TRBV6-6 to TRBJ1-5, with TRBD1 as a possible D gene (5 bases). The CDR3 totals 15 residues. Germline values: CDR1 MNHNY, CDR2 SVGAGI (reference sequence). V dropped 7 bases and J dropped 0 bases, with 13 bases sitting between them.

The chain carries TRBV30 and TRBJ1-1; no firm D call. Germline values: CDR1 GTSNPN, CDR2 SVGIG (reference sequence). The CDR3 contains 12 residues. Trimming shortened V by 8 bases and J by 4 bases, and 14 bases separated the two germline ends. This CDR3 reads CAAGRVRTEAFF. DNA for the CDR3: TGTGCCGCCGGCCGGGTCCGCACTGAAGCTTTCTTT.

The rearrangement joins TRBV4-3 to TRBJ2-1; D is possibly TRBD1 or TRBD2 (6 bases each). Germline CDR1 reads LGHNA; CDR2 reads YSLEER. The V gene lost 0 bases and the J gene lost 2 bases, with 14 bases spanning the gap. CDR3 size: 17 residues. In DNA form, the CDR3 reads TGCGCCAGCAGCCAAGATTTGGAGGGGGGCACCTACAATGAGCAGTTCTTC. Protein: CASSQDLEGGTYNEQFF.

The gene calls are TRBV19 and TRBJ2-1, with D unclear. This CDR3 has 11 residues. V lost 7 bases and J lost 10, with 11 bases in between. CDR1 is LNHDA and CDR2 is SQIVND in the germline V gene (reference sequence). The CDR3 DNA reads as TGTGCCAGTACCACCCTCGGGGAGCAGTTCTTC. Amino acids: CASTTLGEQFF.

The CDR3 DNA is TGCGCCAGCAGCTTGGCCGGGAAGGGACTGTACGAGCAGTACTTC. As protein: CASSLAGKGLYEQYF. This sequence joins TRBV5-1 and TRBJ2-7, with D perhaps matching TRBD2 (6 bases). Trimming left V 0 bases short and J 4 bases short, with 14 bases between. The V gene's germline CDR1 is SGHRS and CDR2 YFSETQ. This CDR3 comprises 15 residues.

V usage is TRBV6-5 and J usage is TRBJ1-6, with a weak D call TRBD1 (6 bases). The ends were cut back, 2 bases at V and 7 bases at J, with 15 bases in the middle. The CDR3 consists of 16 residues. Germline CDR1 is MNHEY and CDR2 is SVGAGI. CDR3 loop: CASSYTPYRANSPLHF. CDR3 sequence (DNA): TGTGCCAGCAGTTACACTCCGTACAGGGCCAATTCACCCCTCCACTTT.